This TCR beta chain was observed in a study of regulatory T cells in long-lasting Graves disease. As for time point: newly diagnosed GD, antithyroid drugs for less than 3 months. Following extraction of RNA from PBMCs, that RNA was used to make the TCR library. With iRepertoire HTBI primers and Arm-PCR of CDR3 regions, TCR beta libraries were built. TCRdb processed the multiplex PCR reads anew with MiXCR; each CDR3 protein has one entry. The table shows about 560,000 distinct CDR3 sequences, with roughly 16% occurring only once. CDR1 and CDR2 from the germline V gene are GTSNPN and SVGIG (reference sequence). V lost 6 bases and J 4 bases, leaving 9 bases between the germline ends. This CDR3 is built from 11 residues. This sample also belongs to another study, concerning T cells in Graves' hyperthyroidism and ophthalmopathy. That paper notes: It was considered stable Graves' hyperthyroidism when ophthalmopathy did not progress within 18 months.

The chain combines TRBV30 with TRBJ2-5; D call uncertain. The receptor was derived from a man aged 18 to 29 with Graves disease. Sequences were derived from peripheral blood mononuclear cells (PBMCs), sampled at new diagnosis, from a patient treated with antithyroid drugs. CDR3 bases: TGTGCCTGCCAGGCTCTAGAGACCCAGTACTTC. As protein: CACQALETQYF.